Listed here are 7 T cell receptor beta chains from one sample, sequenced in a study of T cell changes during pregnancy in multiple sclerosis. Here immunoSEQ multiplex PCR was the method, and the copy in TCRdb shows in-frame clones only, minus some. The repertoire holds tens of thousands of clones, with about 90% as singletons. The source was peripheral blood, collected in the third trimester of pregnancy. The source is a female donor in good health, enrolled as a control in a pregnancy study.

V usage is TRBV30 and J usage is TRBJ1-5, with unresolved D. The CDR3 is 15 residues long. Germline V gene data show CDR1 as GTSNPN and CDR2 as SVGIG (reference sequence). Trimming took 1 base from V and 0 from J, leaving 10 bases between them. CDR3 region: CAWSAGLNSNQPQHF. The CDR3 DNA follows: TGTGCCTGGAGTGCTGGACTGAATAGCAATCAGCCCCAGCATTTT. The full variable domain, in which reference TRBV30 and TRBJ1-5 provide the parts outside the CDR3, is SQTIHQWPATLVQPVGSPLSLECTVEGTSNPNLYWYRQAAGRGLQLLFYSVGIGQISSEVPQNLSASRPQDRQFILSSKKLLLSDSGFYLCAWSAGLNSNQPQHFGDGTRLSIL.

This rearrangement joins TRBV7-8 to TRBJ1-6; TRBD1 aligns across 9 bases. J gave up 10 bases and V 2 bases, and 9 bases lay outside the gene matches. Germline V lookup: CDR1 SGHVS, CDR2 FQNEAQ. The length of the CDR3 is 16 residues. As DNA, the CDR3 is TGTGCCAGCAGCTTATTATCCGGGACAGGGTACTCACCCCTCCACTTT. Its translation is CASSLLSGTGYSPLHF.

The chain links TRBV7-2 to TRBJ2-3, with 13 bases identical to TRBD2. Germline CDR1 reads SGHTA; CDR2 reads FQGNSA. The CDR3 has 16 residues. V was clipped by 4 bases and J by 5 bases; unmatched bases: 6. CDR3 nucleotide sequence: TGTGCCAGCAGCTCCTGGACTAGCGGGGGAGTAGATACGCAGTATTTT. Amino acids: CASSSWTSGGVDTQYF.

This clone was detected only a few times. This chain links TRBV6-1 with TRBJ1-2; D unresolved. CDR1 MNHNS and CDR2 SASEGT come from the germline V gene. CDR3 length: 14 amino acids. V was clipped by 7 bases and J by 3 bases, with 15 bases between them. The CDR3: CASTSPPGDYGYTF. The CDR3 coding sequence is TGTGCCAGCACATCACCCCCAGGCGACTATGGCTACACCTTC.

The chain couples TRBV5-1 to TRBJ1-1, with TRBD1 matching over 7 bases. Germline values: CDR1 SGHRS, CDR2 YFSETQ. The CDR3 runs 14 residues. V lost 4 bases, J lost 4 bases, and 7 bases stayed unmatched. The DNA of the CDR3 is TGCGCCAGCAGCACCTCAGGGGGGAGCACTGAAGCTTTCTTT. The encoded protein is CASSTSGGSTEAFF.

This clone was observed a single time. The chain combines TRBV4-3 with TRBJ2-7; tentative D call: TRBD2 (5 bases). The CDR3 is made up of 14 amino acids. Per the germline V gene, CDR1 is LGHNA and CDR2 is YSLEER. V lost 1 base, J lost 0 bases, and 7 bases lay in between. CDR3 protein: CASSQGGPSYEQYF. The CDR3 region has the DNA TGCGCCAGCAGCCAAGGAGGGCCCTCCTACGAGCAGTACTTC.

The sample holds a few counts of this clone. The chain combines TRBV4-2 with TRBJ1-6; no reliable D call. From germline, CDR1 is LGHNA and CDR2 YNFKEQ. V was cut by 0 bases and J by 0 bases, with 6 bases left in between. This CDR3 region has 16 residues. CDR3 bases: TGTGCCAGCAGCCAAGATTGGAGCTCCTATAATTCACCCCTCCACTTT. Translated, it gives CASSQDWSSYNSPLHF.